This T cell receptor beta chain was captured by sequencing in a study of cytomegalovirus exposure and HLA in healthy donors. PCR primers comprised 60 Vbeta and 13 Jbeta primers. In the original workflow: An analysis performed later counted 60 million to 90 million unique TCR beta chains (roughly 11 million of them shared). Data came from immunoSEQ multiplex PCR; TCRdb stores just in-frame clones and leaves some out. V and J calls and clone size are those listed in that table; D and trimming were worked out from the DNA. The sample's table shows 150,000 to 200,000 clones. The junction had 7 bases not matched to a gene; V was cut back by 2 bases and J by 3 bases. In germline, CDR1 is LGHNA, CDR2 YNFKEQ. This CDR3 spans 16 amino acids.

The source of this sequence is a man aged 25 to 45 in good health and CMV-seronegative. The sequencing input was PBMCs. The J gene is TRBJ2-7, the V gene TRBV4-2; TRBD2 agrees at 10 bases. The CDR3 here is CASSQIAGGPDYEQYF. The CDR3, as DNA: TGTGCCAGCAGCCAAATAGCGGGGGGCCCCGACTACGAGCAGTACTTC.